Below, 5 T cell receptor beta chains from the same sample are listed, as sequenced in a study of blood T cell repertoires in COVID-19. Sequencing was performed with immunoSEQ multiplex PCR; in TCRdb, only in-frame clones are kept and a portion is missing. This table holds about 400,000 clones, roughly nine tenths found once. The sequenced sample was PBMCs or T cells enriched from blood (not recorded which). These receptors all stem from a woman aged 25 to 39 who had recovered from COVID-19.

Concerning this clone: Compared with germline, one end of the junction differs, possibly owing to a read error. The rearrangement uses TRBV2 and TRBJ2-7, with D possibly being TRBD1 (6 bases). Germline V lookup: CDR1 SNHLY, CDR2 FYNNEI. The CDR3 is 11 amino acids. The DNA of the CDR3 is TGTGCCAGCAGTGTAGATGGGACATCTCACTTC. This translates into CASSVDGTSHF. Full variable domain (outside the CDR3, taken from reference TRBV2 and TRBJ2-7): EPEVTQTPSHQVTQMGQEVILRCVPISNHLYFYWYRQILGQKVEFLVSFYNNEISEKSEIFDDQFSVERPDGSNFTLKIRSTKLEDSAMYFCASSVDGTSHFGPGTRLTVT.

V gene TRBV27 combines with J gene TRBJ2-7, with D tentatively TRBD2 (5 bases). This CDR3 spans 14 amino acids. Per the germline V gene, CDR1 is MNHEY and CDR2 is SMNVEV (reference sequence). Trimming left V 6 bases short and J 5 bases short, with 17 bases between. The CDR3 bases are TGTGCCAGCAGCCCAGTGAGTCTCGGGGACGAGCAGTACTTC. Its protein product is CASSPVSLGDEQYF.

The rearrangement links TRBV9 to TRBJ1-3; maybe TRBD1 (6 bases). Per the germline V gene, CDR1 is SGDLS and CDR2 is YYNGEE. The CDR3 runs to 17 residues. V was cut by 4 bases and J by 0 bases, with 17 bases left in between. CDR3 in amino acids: CASSPLLGGGSGNTIYF. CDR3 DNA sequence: TGTGCCAGCAGCCCCCTCTTGGGAGGGGGCTCTGGAAACACCATATATTTT.

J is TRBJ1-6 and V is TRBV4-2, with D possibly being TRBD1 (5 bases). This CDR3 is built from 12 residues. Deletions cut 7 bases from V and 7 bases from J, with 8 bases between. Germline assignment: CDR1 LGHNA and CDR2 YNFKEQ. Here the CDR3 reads CASTGANSPLHF. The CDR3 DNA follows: TGTGCCAGCACTGGGGCCAATTCACCCCTCCACTTT.

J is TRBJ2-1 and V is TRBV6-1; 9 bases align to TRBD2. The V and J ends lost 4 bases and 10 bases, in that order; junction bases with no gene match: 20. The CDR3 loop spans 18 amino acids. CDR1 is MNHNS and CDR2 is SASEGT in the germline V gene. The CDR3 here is CASSGPGYSGSVPTEQFF. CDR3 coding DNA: TGTGCCAGCAGTGGACCTGGTTATAGCGGGAGTGTTCCCACCGAGCAGTTCTTC.